This T cell receptor (beta chain) was sequenced during a study of cytomegalovirus exposure and HLA in healthy donors. The V segment lost 5 bases and the J segment 5 bases; nucleotides outside the gene matches: 3. CDR1 and CDR2 (germline): LNHNV, YYDKDF (reference sequence). This CDR3 spans 14 amino acids. Overall study results and limits: A later analysis revealed that TCR association rates differed between HLA loci, peaking at DRB1 and bottoming out at HLA-C. Immune exposure was documented only through CMV serostatus.

PCR used 60 Vbeta primers and 13 Jbeta primers. Sequencing was performed with immunoSEQ multiplex PCR; in TCRdb, only in-frame clones are kept and a portion is missing. The data show about 190,000 clones, with around 79% seen just once and approximately 1.4% held by the top ten. About this clone: No antigen is known for it.

At the time of sampling, donors were nominally healthy, though unrecorded immune exposures were likely. The origin of this receptor is a woman between 45 and 65 years old in good health and CMV-seronegative. The sample was PBMCs. The chain employs TRBV15 and TRBJ1-6; the match to TRBD1 covers 7 bases. This chain's CDR3 is CATSPTGDNSPLHF. In DNA, the CDR3 is TGTGCCACCAGCCCTACAGGGGATAATTCACCCCTCCACTTT.